The present entry profiles one TCR beta chain with its context. Its antigen is not known. At baseline, cycle 4 day 1, and cycle 7 day 1, blood was sampled. This specimen belongs to a study of OX40 agonist ivuxolimab in advanced cancers. At the level of the study: Across the patients, intravenous ivuxolimab was delivered every 2 weeks at 0.01 to 10 mg/kg. Overall study findings and caveats: CD4+ T cells averaged fewer expanded clones than CD8+ T cells.

Profiled with immunoSEQ multiplex PCR; TCRdb holds only in-frame clones, not every one. The table shows around 70,000 clones, with about 88% occurring only once. The CDR3 extends over 17 amino acids. Germline V gene lookup returns CDR1 SGHAT and CDR2 FQNNGV. Trimming removed 3 bases from V and 7 bases from J, with 21 bases in between. The starting material was CD4+ or CD8+ T cells sorted from blood, obtained in a trial of the OX40 agonist ivuxolimab. V gene TRBV11-2 combines with J gene TRBJ1-4; D uncertain. The sequence derives from an adult with an advanced solid tumor such as melanoma, head and neck, liver or kidney cancer. The CDR3 spells CASSFRPPGSRAEKLFF. Here the CDR3 DNA reads TGTGCCAGCAGCTTCCGCCCCCCAGGAAGTCGAGCTGAAAAACTGTTTTTT.